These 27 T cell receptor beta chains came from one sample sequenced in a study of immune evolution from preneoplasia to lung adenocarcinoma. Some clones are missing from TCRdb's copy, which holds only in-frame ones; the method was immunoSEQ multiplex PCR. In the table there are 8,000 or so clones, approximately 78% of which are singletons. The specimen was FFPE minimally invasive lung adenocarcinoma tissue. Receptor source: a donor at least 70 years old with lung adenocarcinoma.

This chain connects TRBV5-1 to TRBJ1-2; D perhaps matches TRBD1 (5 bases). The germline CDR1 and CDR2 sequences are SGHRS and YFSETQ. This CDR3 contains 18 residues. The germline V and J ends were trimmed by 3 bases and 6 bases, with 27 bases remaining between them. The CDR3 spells CASSSESGTSTPRDGYTF. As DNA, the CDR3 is TGCGCCAGCAGCTCGGAATCCGGGACTTCGACTCCACGGGATGGCTACACCTTC.

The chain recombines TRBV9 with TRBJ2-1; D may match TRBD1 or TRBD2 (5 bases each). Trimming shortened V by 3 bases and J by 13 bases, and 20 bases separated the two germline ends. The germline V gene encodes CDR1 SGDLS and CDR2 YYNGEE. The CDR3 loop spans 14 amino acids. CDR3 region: CASSGTGTQEIQFF. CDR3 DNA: TGTGCCAGCAGCGGCACCGGGACGCAGGAGATCCAGTTCTTC. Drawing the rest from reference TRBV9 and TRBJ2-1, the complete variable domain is DSGVTQTPKHLITATGQRVTLRCSPRSGDLSVYWYQQSLDQGLQFLIQYYNGEERAKGNILERFSAQQFPDLHSELNLSSLELGDSALYFCASSGTGTQEIQFFGPGTRLTVL.

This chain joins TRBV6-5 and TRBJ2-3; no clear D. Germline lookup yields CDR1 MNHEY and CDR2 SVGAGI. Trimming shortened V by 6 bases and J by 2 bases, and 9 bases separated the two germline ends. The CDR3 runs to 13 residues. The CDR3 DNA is TGTGCCAGCAGACCCCAGGCCACAGATACGCAGTATTTT. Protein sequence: CASRPQATDTQYF.

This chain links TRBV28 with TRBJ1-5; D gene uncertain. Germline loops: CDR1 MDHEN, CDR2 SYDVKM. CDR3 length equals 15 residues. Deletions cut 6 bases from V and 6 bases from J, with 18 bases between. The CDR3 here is CASSRREATRQPQHF. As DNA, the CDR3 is TGTGCCAGCAGCCGTCGGGAGGCCACTCGTCAGCCCCAGCATTTT.

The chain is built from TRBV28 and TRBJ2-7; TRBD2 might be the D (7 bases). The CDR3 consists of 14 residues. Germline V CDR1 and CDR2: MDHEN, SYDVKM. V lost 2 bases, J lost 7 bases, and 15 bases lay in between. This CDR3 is CASSLTGMRGEQYF. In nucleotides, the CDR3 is TGTGCCAGCAGTTTAACAGGGATGCGGGGGGAGCAGTACTTC.

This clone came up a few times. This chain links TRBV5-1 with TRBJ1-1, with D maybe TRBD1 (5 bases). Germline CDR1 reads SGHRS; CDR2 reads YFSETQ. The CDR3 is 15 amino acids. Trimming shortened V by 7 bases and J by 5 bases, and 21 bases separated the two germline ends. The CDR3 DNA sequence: TGCGCCAGCTCCCTTGGGGGGGGGATTGGGACTGAAGCTTTCTTT. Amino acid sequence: CASSLGGGIGTEAFF.

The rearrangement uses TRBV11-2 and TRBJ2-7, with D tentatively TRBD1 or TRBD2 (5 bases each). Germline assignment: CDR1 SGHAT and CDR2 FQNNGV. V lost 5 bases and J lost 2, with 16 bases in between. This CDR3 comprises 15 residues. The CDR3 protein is CASSHSGTDPYEQYF. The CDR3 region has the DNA TGTGCCAGCAGCCACTCCGGGACGGACCCCTACGAGCAGTACTTC. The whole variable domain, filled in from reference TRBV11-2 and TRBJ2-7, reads EAGVAQSPRYKIIEKRQSVAFWCNPISGHATLYWYQQILGQGPKLLIQFQNNGVVDDSQLPKDRFSAERLKGVDSTLKIQPAKLEDSAVYLCASSHSGTDPYEQYFGPGTRLTVT.

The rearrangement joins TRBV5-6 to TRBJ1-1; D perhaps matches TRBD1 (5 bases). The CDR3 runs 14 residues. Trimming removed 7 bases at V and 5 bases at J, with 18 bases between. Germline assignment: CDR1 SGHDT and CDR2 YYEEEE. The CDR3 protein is CASGKMGGDTEAFF. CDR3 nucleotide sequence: TGTGCCAGCGGCAAAATGGGGGGGGATACTGAAGCTTTCTTT.

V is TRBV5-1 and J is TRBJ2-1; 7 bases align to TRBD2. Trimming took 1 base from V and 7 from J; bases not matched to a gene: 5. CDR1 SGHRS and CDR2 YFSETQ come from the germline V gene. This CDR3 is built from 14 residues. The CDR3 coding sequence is TGCGCCAGCAGCTTGCGCGTGGGAGGGAATGAGCAGTTCTTC. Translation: CASSLRVGGNEQFF.

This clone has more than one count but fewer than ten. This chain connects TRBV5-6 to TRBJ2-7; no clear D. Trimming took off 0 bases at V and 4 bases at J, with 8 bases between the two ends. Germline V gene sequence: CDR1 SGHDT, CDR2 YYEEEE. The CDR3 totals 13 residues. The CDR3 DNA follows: TGTGCCAGCAGCTTGGCGCTCGCATACGAGCAGTACTTC. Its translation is CASSLALAYEQYF.

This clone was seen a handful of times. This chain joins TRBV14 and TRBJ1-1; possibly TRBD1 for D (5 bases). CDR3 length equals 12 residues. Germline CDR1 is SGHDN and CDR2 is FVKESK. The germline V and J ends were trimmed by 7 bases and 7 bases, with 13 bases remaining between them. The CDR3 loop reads CASKREGNEAFF. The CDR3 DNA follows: TGTGCCAGCAAGCGAGAGGGGAATGAAGCTTTCTTT.

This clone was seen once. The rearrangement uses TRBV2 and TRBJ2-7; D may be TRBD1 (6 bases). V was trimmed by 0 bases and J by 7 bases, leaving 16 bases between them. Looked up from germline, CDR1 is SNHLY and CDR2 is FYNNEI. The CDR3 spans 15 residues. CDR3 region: CASSEAQQGRREQYF. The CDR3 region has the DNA TGTGCCAGCAGTGAAGCCCAACAGGGACGGAGAGAGCAGTACTTC.

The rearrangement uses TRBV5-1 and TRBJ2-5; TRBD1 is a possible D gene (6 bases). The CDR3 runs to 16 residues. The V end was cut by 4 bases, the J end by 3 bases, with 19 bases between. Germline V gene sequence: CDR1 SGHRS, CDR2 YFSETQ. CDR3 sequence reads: CASSAADGTFKETQYF. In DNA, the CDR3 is TGCGCCAGCAGCGCGGCAGACGGGACATTCAAAGAGACCCAGTACTTC.

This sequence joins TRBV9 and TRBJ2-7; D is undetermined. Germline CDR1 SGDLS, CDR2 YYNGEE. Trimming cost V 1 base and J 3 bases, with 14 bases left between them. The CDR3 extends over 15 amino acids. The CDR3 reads CASSVSPNTYYEQYF. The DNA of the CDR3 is TGTGCCAGCAGCGTATCACCCAATACCTACTACGAGCAGTACTTC.

CDR3: CASSYGTKSYEQYF. In DNA form, the CDR3 reads TGTGCCAGCAGTTACGGGACGAAGTCCTACGAGCAGTACTTC. The rearrangement uses TRBV7-9 and TRBJ2-7, with D perhaps assigned TRBD1 or TRBD2 (5 bases each). CDR1 SEHNR and CDR2 FQNEAQ come from the germline V gene (reference sequence). V lost 6 bases and J lost 1, with 13 bases in between. CDR3 length equals 14 residues.

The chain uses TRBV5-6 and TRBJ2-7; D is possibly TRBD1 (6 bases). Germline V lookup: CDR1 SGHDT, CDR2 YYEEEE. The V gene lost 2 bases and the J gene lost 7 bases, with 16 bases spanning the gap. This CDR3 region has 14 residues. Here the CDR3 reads CASSFQGKSREQYF. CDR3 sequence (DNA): TGTGCCAGCAGCTTCCAGGGGAAATCGAGGGAGCAGTACTTC. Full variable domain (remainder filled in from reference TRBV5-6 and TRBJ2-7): DAGVTQSPTHLIKTRGQQVTLRCSPKSGHDTVSWYQQALGQGPQFIFQYYEEEERQRGNFPDRFSGHQFPNYSSELNVNALLLGDSALYLCASSFQGKSREQYFGPGTRLTVT.

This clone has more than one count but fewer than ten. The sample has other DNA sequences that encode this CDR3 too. The CDR3 protein is CAISEETGRFNEQFF. The CDR3 coding sequence is TGTGCCATCAGTGAGGAAACAGGGCGGTTTAATGAGCAGTTCTTC. This chain joins TRBV10-3 and TRBJ2-1, with D possibly TRBD1 on 6 matching bases. V was pared by 2 bases and J by 7 bases, with 15 bases between. Germline CDR1 and CDR2: ENHRY and SYGVKD. The length of the CDR3 is 15 residues.

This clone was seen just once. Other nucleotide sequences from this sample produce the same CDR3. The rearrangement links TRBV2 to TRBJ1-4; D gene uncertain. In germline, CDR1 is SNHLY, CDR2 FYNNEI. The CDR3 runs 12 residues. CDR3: CACREGNEKLFF. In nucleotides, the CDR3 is TGTGCTTGTCGGGAGGGTAATGAAAAACTGTTTTTT. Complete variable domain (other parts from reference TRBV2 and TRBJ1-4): EPEVTQTPSHQVTQMGQEVILRCVPISNHLYFYWYRQILGQKVEFLVSFYNNEISEKSEIFDDQFSVERPDGSNFTLKIRSTKLEDSAMYFCACREGNEKLFFGSGTQLSVL.

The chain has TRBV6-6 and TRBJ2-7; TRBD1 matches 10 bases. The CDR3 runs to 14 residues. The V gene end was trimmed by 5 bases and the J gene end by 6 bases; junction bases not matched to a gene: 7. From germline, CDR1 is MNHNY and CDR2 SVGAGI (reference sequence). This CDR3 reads CASSPTGTGVEQYF. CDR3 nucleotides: TGTGCCAGCAGTCCAACCGGGACAGGGGTCGAGCAGTACTTC.

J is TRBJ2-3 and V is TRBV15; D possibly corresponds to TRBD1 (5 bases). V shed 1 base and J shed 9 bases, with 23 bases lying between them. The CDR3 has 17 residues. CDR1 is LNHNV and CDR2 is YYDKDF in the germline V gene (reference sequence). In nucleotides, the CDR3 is TGTGCCACCAGCAGAGTTAAGACAGATACCCCCTCATACACGCAGTATTTT. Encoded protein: CATSRVKTDTPSYTQYF.

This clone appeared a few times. The CDR3 DNA reads TGTGCCTGGAGTTGGGGGGGCGCAGGGAGGAACACTGAAGCTTTCTTT. Translation gives CAWSWGGAGRNTEAFF. V gene TRBV30 combines with J gene TRBJ1-1, with a tentative D call TRBD1 (6 bases). CDR3 length: 16 residues. Per germline, CDR1 GTSNPN and CDR2 SVGIG (reference sequence). V gave up 2 bases and J gave up 1 base, with 17 bases separating them. The whole variable domain, remainder taken from reference TRBV30 and TRBJ1-1, is SQTIHQWPATLVQPVGSPLSLECTVEGTSNPNLYWYRQAAGRGLQLLFYSVGIGQISSEVPQNLSASRPQDRQFILSSKKLLLSDSGFYLCAWSWGGAGRNTEAFFGQGTRLTVV.

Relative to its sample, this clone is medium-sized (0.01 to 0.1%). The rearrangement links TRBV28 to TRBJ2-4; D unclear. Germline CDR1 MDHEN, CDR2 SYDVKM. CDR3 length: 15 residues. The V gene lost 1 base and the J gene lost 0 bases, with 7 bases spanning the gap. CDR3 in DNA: TGTGCCAGCAGTTTATATCCTTTAGCCAAAAACATTCAGTACTTC. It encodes CASSLYPLAKNIQYF. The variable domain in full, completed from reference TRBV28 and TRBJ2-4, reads DVKVTQSSRYLVKRTGEKVFLECVQDMDHENMFWYRQDPGLGLRLIYFSYDVKMKEKGDIPEGYSVSREKKERFSLILESASTNQTSMYLCASSLYPLAKNIQYFGAGTRLSVL.

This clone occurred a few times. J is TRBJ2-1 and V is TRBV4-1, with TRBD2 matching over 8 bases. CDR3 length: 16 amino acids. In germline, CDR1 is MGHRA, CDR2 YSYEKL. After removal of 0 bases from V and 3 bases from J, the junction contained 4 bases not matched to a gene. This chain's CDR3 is CASSQDSGGYYNEQFF. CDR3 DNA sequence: TGCGCCAGCAGCCAAGACAGCGGGGGATACTACAATGAGCAGTTCTTC.

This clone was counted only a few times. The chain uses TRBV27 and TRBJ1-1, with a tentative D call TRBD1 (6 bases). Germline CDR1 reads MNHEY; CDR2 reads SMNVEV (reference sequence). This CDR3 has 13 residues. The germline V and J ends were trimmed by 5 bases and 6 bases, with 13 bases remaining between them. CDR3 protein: CASSATGWAEAFF. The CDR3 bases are TGTGCCAGCAGTGCAACAGGGTGGGCTGAAGCTTTCTTT.

The CDR3 DNA reads as TGTGCCTGGTCGAGAGACCTCCGGACAGGGACAGATACGCAGTATTTT. It translates to CAWSRDLRTGTDTQYF. The rearrangement joins TRBV30 to TRBJ2-3; 8 nucleotides line up with TRBD1. Unmatched junction bases numbered 13, after V lost 5 bases and J lost 3 bases. This CDR3 region has 16 residues. Germline CDR1 reads GTSNPN; CDR2 reads SVGIG (reference sequence).

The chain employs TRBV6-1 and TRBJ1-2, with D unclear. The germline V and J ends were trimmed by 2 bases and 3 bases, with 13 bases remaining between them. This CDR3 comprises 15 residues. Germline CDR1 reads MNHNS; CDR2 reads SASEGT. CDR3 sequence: CASSEPTPPHYGYTF. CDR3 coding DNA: TGTGCCAGCAGTGAACCCACTCCACCCCACTATGGCTACACCTTC.

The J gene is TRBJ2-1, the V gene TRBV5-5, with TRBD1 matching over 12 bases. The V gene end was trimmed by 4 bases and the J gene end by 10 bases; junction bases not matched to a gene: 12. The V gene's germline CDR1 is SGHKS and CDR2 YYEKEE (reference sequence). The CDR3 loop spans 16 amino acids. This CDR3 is CASSPSLGQGAYEQFF. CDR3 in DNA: TGTGCCAGCAGCCCATCTCTGGGACAGGGGGCTTACGAGCAGTTCTTC. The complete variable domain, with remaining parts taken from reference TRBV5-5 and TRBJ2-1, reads DAGVTQSPTHLIKTRGQQVTLRCSPISGHKSVSWYQQVLGQGPQFIFQYYEKEERGRGNFPDRFSARQFPNYSSELNVNALLLGDSALYLCASSPSLGQGAYEQFFGPGTRLTVL.